This T cell receptor (beta chain) was found in a study of regulatory T cells in long-lasting Graves disease. This clonotype was seen a few times. What it binds is not known. Time point described: persistent/refractory GD, antithyroid drugs over 5 years with positive TRAb. PBMCs were the source of the RNA used for TCR sequencing. Diagnosis followed American Thyroid Association guidelines for Graves' disease. Xi'an, China, was home to the endocrinology department that provided patients. TCR beta libraries were built with iRepertoire HTBI primers and Arm-PCR of CDR3 regions. MiXCR was run by TCRdb on the multiplex PCR reads, yielding one entry per CDR3 protein. The sample shows 600,000 to 850,000 distinct CDR3 sequences, 25% to 30% of them seen only once. This CDR3 contains 16 residues. The V and J ends lost 5 bases and 4 bases respectively, with 20 bases between them. Germline CDR1 SGHAT, CDR2 FQNNGV. Study-wide findings and caveats: Persistent Graves' patients showed a TCR diversity that was lower than that of newly diagnosed ones. Persistent disease preferred TRBV28, TRBJ1-2 and TRBJ2-5.

This chain uses TRBV11-2 with TRBJ2-5; D not resolved. The receptor comes from a female donor with Graves disease. Material: peripheral blood mononuclear cells (PBMCs), obtained when the disease was refractory, from a patient treated with antithyroid drugs. The CDR3 region has the DNA TGTGCCAGCAGCCCATCTCGGCTAGGAAGAATAGAGACCCAGTACTTC. Translated, it gives CASSPSRLGRIETQYF.